This TCR beta chain stems from a study of shared clonotypes between healthy human individuals. The overall study: CD4 naive cells filled three plates per donor, CD4 memory three, CD8 naive two and CD8 memory one.

The V and J ends lost 6 bases and 3 bases, in that order; junction bases with no gene match: 6. Germline V gene sequence: CDR1 LNHDA, CDR2 SQIVND (reference sequence). CDR3 length: 14 amino acids. Several immunoSEQ plates received, in even portions, the genomic DNA of each subset. Libraries were prepared by immunoSEQ multiplex PCR; TCRdb keeps only in-frame clonotypes and omits some of them. The table lists more than 2 million clones, around 95% of them singletons, with 0.1% to 0.15% in the top ten. Sequenced material: naive CD4+ T cells sorted from blood. The subset was: CD45RA+ positively selected. V usage is TRBV19 and J usage is TRBJ2-7, with 9 bases identical to TRBD2. The TCR originated in a young man in good health. The CDR3 protein is CASSLAGLNYEQYF. The CDR3 bases are TGTGCCAGTAGCCTAGCGGGACTCAACTACGAGCAGTACTTC. The variable domain in full, with the rest retrieved from reference TRBV19 and TRBJ2-7, is DGGITQSPKYLFRKEGQNVTLSCEQNLNHDAMYWYRQDPGQGLRLIYYSQIVNDFQKGDIAEGYSVSREKKESFPLTVTSAQKNPTAFYLCASSLAGLNYEQYFGPGTRLTVT.